Reported below is one T cell receptor (beta chain). There are many counts of this clonotype. Its binding antigen is unknown. Base qualities are not provided; no much larger clone lies one nucleotide away. Trimming takes 2 bases off V and 5 bases off J; junction bases not matched to a gene: 3. The CDR3 has 14 amino acids, counting the end cysteine and phenylalanine. Solely the CDR3 DNA is kept, with 42 bases framed from the first base. The germline V gene encodes CDR1 MNHEY and CDR2 SVGAGI. Unsorted PBMC libraries were generated from 2 million PBMCs stored in RNAlater at -80 °C until RNA extraction. Multiple sclerosis patients were enrolled in a US clinical protocol under which disease progression was evaluated by magnetic resonance imaging. Peripheral blood was subjected to Ficoll-Hypaque density gradient centrifugation to isolate PBMCs, which were then cryopreserved in liquid nitrogen. cDNA was synthesized by template-switch 5'RACE using a primer carrying a 10-nucleotide random unique molecular identifier by which each TCR transcript was tagged. Every sequencing run yielded over 190 million TCR-beta sequences covering 15-18 subjects. The RNeasy kit was used for extraction of total RNA. Using the KAPA Real-time Library Amplification kit, TCR-beta VDJ regions were amplified with primers for the TCR constant region and the 5'RACE anchor. Sample indexes and Illumina adaptors were added in a first PCR, and a second PCR then increased library yield. After Ampure bead purification, the TCR product of roughly 650 bp was size-selected on a 2% E-gel SizeSelection system. Before pooling, library quality was checked on a Bioanalyzer, concentration was measured with Qubit, and libraries were quantified with the Kapa Library Quantification kit. Libraries were sequenced paired-end 2 x 150 bp on an Illumina HiSeq 2500. To increase sequence diversity, roughly 24-31% phiX was spiked into each library pool. Turning to the authors' computational methods: The quality-filtered reads were processed with the UMI-based MiGEC pipeline, whose error correction step removed more than 75% of the raw TCR sequences. VDJ genes were aligned to IMGT germline references, and clonotypes were defined by unique CDR3 amino acid sequence plus V-J genes. Clonal expansion, Shannon diversity and CDR3 relatedness were evaluated with VDJtools (CalcPairwiseDistances, ClusterSamples), while phylogenetic trees were built in CLCbio workbench. Expanded clones were defined as having at least 8 unique UMIs, based on coefficient-of-variation modelling across technical triplicates. The public reads were reanalyzed by TCRdb: fastp trimming at Q25, MiXCR alignment, in-frame beta chains only. For every CDR3 protein sequence, its rows merge into one entry that carries the most common genes and DNA. TCRdb's processing, not the authors', yielded these V and J calls. The sample contains more than 40,000 distinct CDR3 sequences, about 2% of them found a single time. The ten top clones hold approximately 2.1% of the sample.

This entry belongs to a study of neurological immune-mediated disorders (dated by TCRdb to between 2018 and 2021). About the investigation overall: Among the approximately 34 multiple sclerosis patients, relapsing-remitting MS was present in some 31 and secondary progressive MS was present in 3. The cohort was made up of 65 to 75 subjects, consisting of about 14 HAM/TSP patients, roughly 35 multiple sclerosis patients and roughly 20 healthy controls. Peripheral blood TCR-beta repertoires from HTLV-I-associated myelopathy (HAM/TSP) patients, multiple sclerosis patients and healthy controls were compared by UMI-based sequencing. Alongside PBMC samples, the set of some 98 TCR-beta libraries contained longitudinal samples, technical triplicates, and paired CD4+ and CD8+ T-cell subsets that had been sorted.

Overall study outcomes, separate from this receptor: The MS cluster was not associated with any clinical or MRI features, and the authors stated that larger cohorts are needed. No identical CDR3 amino acid sequences were shared among expanded clones across subjects, suggesting private TCR-beta repertoires in all groups. In a phylogenetic analysis, the repertoires of 18 out of 34 MS patients fell into a single cluster of related CDR3 sequences, pointing to a possible signature at the repertoire level. TCR clonal expansion was greatest in HAM/TSP patients and smallest in MS patients, who ranked below even healthy controls.

What was sequenced was PBMCs. The receptor comes from a woman between 40 and 55 years old with multiple sclerosis. The rearranged segments are TRBV6-5 and TRBJ1-1, with 9 bases matching TRBD1. The nucleotide sequence reads TGTGCCAGCAGTTACGTCGACAGGGGGACTGAAGCTTTCTTT. The encoded protein is CASSYVDRGTEAFF.